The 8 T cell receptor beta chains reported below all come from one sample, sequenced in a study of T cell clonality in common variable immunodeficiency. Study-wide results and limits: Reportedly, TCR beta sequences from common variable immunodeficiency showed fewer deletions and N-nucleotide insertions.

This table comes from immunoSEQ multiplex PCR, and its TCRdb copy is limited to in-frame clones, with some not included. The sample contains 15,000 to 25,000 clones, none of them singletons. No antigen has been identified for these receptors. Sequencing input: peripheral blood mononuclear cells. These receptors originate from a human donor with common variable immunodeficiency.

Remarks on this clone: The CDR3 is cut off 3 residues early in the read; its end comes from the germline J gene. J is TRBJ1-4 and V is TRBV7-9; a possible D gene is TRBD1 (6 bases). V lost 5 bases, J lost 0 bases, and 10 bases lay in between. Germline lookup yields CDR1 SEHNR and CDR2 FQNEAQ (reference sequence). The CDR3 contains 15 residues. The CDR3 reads CASSRTDATNEKLFF. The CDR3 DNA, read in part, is TGTGCCAGCAGCCGGACAGATGCAACTAATGAAAAA.

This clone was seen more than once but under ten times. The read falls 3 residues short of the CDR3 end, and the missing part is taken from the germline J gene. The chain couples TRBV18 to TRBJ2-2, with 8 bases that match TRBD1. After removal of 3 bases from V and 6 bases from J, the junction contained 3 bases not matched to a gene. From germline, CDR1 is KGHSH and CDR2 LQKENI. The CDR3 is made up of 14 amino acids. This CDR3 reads CASSPQTGAGELFF. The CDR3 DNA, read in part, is TGTGCCAGCTCACCCCAGACAGGGGCCGGGGAG.

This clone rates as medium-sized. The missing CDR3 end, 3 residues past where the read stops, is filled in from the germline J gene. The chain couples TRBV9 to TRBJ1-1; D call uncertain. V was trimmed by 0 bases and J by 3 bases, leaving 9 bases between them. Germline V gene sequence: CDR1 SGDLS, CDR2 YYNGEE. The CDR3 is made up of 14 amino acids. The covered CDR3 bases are TGTGCCAGCAGCGTAGGGTCCCGGGACACTGAA. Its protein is CASSVGSRDTE. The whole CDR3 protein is CASSVGSRDTEAFF.

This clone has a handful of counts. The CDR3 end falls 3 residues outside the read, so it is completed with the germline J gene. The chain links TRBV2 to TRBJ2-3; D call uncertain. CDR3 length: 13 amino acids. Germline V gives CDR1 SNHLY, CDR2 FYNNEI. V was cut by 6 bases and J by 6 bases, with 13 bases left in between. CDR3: CASSLPNYDTQYF. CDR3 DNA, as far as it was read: TGTGCCAGCAGCCTCCCCAACTACGATACG.

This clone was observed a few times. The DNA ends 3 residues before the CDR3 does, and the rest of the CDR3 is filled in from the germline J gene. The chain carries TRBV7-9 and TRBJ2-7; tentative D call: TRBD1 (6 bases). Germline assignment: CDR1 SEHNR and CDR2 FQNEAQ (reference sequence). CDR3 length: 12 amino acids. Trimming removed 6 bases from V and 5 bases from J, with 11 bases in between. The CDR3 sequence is CASSSQGNEQYF. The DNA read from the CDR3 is TGTGCCAGCAGTTCACAGGGCAACGAG.

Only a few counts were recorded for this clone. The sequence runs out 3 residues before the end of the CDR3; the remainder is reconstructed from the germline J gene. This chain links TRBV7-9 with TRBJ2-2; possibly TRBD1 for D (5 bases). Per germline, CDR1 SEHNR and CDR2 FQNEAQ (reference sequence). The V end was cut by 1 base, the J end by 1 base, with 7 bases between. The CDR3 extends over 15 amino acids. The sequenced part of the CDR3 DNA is TGTGCCAGCAGCTTAGACAGGTTGAACACCGGGGAG. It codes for CASSLDRLNTGE. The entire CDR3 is CASSLDRLNTGELFF.

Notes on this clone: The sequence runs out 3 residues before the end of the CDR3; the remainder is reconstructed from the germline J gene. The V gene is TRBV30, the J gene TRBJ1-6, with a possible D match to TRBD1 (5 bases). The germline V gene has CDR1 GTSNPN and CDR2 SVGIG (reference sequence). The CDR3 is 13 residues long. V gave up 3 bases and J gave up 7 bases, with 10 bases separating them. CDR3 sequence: CAWSPRENSPLHF. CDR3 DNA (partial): TGTGCCTGGAGCCCCAGGGAGAATTCACCC.

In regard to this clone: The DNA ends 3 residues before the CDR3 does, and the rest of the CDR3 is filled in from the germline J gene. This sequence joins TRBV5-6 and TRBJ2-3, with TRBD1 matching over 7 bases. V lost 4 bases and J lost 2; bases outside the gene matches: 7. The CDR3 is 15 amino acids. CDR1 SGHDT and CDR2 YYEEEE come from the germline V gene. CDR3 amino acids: CASSKPGQITDTQYF. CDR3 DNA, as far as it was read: TGTGCCAGCAGCAAACCGGGACAGATCACAGATACG. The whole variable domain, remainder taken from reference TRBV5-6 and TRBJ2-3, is DAGVTQSPTHLIKTRGQQVTLRCSPKSGHDTVSWYQQALGQGPQFIFQYYEEEERQRGNFPDRFSGHQFPNYSSELNVNALLLGDSALYLCASSKPGQITDTQYFGPGTRLTVL.